This entry lists 30 T cell receptor beta chains sequenced from one sample in a study of Ad26.COV2.S vaccination and SARS-CoV-2 variants. Treatment given: around 19 received Ad26.COV2.S at low or high dose, single or two shots; 5 received placebo; per-sample allocation not given. Samples analyzed were those drawn on day 63 after the first vaccine or placebo injection. Only in-frame clones appear in the TCRdb table, and some are missing; sequencing was by immunoSEQ multiplex PCR. The sample contains around 250,000 clones, around 88% of which appear only once. Sample: peripheral blood, taken in a trial of Ad26.COV2.S vaccine versus placebo. The origin of the receptors is a person aged 18-65 years who received the Ad26.COV2.S COVID-19 vaccine or a placebo.

The rearrangement joins TRBV19 to TRBJ2-2, with D tentatively TRBD1 (5 bases). This CDR3 spans 13 amino acids. CDR1 is LNHDA and CDR2 is SQIVND in the germline V gene (reference sequence). Deletions cut 5 bases from V and 5 bases from J, with 9 bases between. Here the CDR3 DNA reads TGTGCCAGTAGTCTTCAGGGAACCGGGGAGCTGTTTTTT. It codes for CASSLQGTGELFF. The full variable domain, in which reference TRBV19 and TRBJ2-2 provide the parts outside the CDR3, is DGGITQSPKYLFRKEGQNVTLSCEQNLNHDAMYWYRQDPGQGLRLIYYSQIVNDFQKGDIAEGYSVSREKKESFPLTVTSAQKNPTAFYLCASSLQGTGELFFGEGSRLTVL.

This sequence joins TRBV6-1 and TRBJ2-7; maybe TRBD1 (5 bases). This CDR3 is 15 amino acids long. CDR1 is MNHNS, CDR2 SASEGT, per germline. Trimming cost V 3 bases and J 2 bases, with 14 bases left between them. As DNA, the CDR3 is TGTGCCAGCAGTGAGAACCCAACAGGAGCCTACGAGCAGTACGTC. This translates into CASSENPTGAYEQYV.

This rearrangement joins TRBV7-2 to TRBJ2-6; tentatively, D is TRBD2 (6 bases). Trimming shortened V by 5 bases and J by 0 bases, and 17 bases separated the two germline ends. CDR3 length: 18 amino acids. Germline V gene sequence: CDR1 SGHTA, CDR2 FQGNSA. The CDR3 DNA is TGTGCCAGCAGCCCAAACGGGGGTACATACTCTGGGGCCAACGTCCTGACTTTC. Translation: CASSPNGGTYSGANVLTF. The variable domain in full, with the rest retrieved from reference TRBV7-2 and TRBJ2-6, is GAGVSQSPSNKVTEKGKDVELRCDPISGHTALYWYRQSLGQGLEFLIYFQGNSAPDKSGLPSDRFSAERTGGSVSTLTIQRTQQEDSAVYLCASSPNGGTYSGANVLTFGAGSRLTVL.

This clone occurred once. The gene calls are TRBV4-1 and TRBJ1-1; D may be TRBD1 (5 bases). Trimming took off 5 bases at V and 4 bases at J, with 14 bases between the two ends. CDR1 and CDR2 (germline): MGHRA, YSYEKL. CDR3 length: 14 amino acids. CDR3 nucleotide sequence: TGCGCCAGCAGCGAGCTGGGGGTGGGCACTGAAGCTTTCTTT. Translation gives CASSELGVGTEAFF.

The chain is built from TRBV3-1 (or the pseudogene TRBV3-2) and TRBJ2-5; D uncertain. V lost 4 bases, J lost 0 bases, and 15 bases lay in between. The CDR3 runs to 16 residues. Germline CDR1 and CDR2: LGHDT and YNNKEL (reference sequence). CDR3 protein: CASSLRGRSYQETQYF. The CDR3 DNA follows: TGTGCCAGCAGCCTCAGAGGCCGCTCGTACCAAGAGACCCAGTACTTC.

This clone was detected once. The chain carries TRBV12-5 and TRBJ1-5, with D hard to call. This CDR3 comprises 14 residues. V lost 5 bases, J lost 2 bases, and 10 bases lay in between. The germline V gene encodes CDR1 LGHNT and CDR2 FRNRAP. CDR3: CASGPRGGNQPQHF. CDR3 bases: TGTGCTAGTGGTCCCCGAGGCGGCAATCAGCCCCAGCATTTT.

The V gene is TRBV4-3, the J gene TRBJ2-1, with D possibly being TRBD1 (8 bases). Germline CDR1 LGHNA, CDR2 YSLEER. The CDR3 is made up of 17 amino acids. V was trimmed by 0 bases and J by 6 bases, leaving 18 bases between them. This CDR3 reads CASSQDLVQGGSNEQFF. The CDR3 DNA is TGCGCCAGCAGCCAAGATCTTGTACAGGGGGGGTCCAATGAGCAGTTCTTC.

The genes are TRBV5-8 and TRBJ2-7; no clear D. The germline V gene has CDR1 SGHTS and CDR2 YDEGEE. CDR3 length equals 14 residues. Trimming removed 4 bases from V and 2 bases from J, with 13 bases in between. CDR3 amino acids: CASSGWVSPYEQYV. The DNA for the CDR3 is TGTGCCAGCAGCGGTTGGGTCTCCCCCTACGAGCAGTACGTC.

In this sample, this clone turned up many times. The chain joins TRBV11-1 to TRBJ2-1; possibly TRBD1 for D (5 bases). Germline lookup yields CDR1 SGHAT and CDR2 FQDESV (reference sequence). The germline V and J ends were trimmed by 3 bases and 0 bases, with 12 bases remaining between them. This CDR3 has 16 residues. The DNA for the CDR3 is TGTGCCAGCAGCTTGGAAAGGGGCGGCTCCTACAATGAGCAGTTCTTC. Residues: CASSLERGGSYNEQFF. Complete variable domain (other parts from reference TRBV11-1 and TRBJ2-1): EAEVAQSPRYKITEKSQAVAFWCDPISGHATLYWYRQILGQGPELLVQFQDESVVDDSQLPKDRFSAERLKGVDSTLKIQPAELGDSAMYLCASSLERGGSYNEQFFGPGTRLTVL.

V gene TRBV10-3 combines with J gene TRBJ2-2; D remains unclear. V dropped 4 bases and J dropped 5 bases, with 14 bases sitting between them. The germline V gene encodes CDR1 ENHRY and CDR2 SYGVKD. The CDR3 is 15 residues long. In DNA form, the CDR3 reads TGTGCCATCAGTGCAACAGCCGAACGTACCGGGGAGCTGTTTTTT. Translation: CAISATAERTGELFF.

V and J are TRBV25-1 and TRBJ1-1; D unclear. The CDR3 has 14 amino acids. V lost 1 base and J lost 4, with 10 bases in between. CDR1 is MGHDK, CDR2 SYGVNS, per germline. DNA for the CDR3: TGTGCCAGCAGTGAATGGAGGGATTCCACTGAAGCTTTCTTT. Its translation is CASSEWRDSTEAFF.

This clone was detected only a few times. The chain recombines TRBV6-5 with TRBJ1-3, with a weak D call TRBD1 (6 bases). Germline V gene sequence: CDR1 MNHEY, CDR2 SVGAGI. V shed 7 bases and J shed 2 bases, with 12 bases lying between them. The length of the CDR3 is 14 residues. Written as DNA, the CDR3 is TGTGCCAGCATGCTACAGGGAACTGGAAACACCATATATTTT. Its protein is CASMLQGTGNTIYF.

This chain uses TRBV5-4 with TRBJ2-1, with 14 nucleotides matching TRBD2. J gave up 9 bases and V 4 bases, and 12 bases lay outside the gene matches. This CDR3 comprises 17 residues. Germline-derived CDR1 and CDR2 are SGHNT and YYREEE (reference sequence). The CDR3 DNA reads as TGTGCCAGCAGCAAACCGGGACTAGCGGGGGAGGTGGGTGAGCAGTTCTTC. This codes for CASSKPGLAGEVGEQFF.

The rearrangement joins TRBV5-1 to TRBJ2-1; possible D gene TRBD1, 5 bases. With 0 bases removed from V and 3 bases from J, the gap between germline ends came to 10 bases. Germline assignment: CDR1 SGHRS and CDR2 YFSETQ. This CDR3 is 15 amino acids long. CDR3 sequence reads: CASSLEAQGYNEQFF. CDR3 DNA sequence: TGCGCCAGCAGCTTGGAAGCCCAGGGCTACAATGAGCAGTTCTTC.

V usage is TRBV19 and J usage is TRBJ2-3; TRBD1 matches at 7 bases. Trimming cost V 8 bases and J 4 bases; bases outside gene matches: 6. The CDR3 extends over 13 amino acids. Germline loops: CDR1 LNHDA, CDR2 SQIVND (reference sequence). CDR3 sequence: CASQITGADTQYF. For the CDR3, the DNA is TGTGCCAGTCAGATAACAGGGGCAGATACGCAGTATTTT. The entire variable domain, with the rest obtained from reference TRBV19 and TRBJ2-3, is as follows: DGGITQSPKYLFRKEGQNVTLSCEQNLNHDAMYWYRQDPGQGLRLIYYSQIVNDFQKGDIAEGYSVSREKKESFPLTVTSAQKNPTAFYLCASQITGADTQYFGPGTRLTVL.

The rearrangement links TRBV5-4 to TRBJ2-7; 11 bases agree with TRBD1. Per the germline V gene, CDR1 is SGHNT and CDR2 is YYREEE (reference sequence). The CDR3 runs 13 residues. V shed 4 bases, J shed 5 bases, and the junction held 2 bases outside the gene matches. The CDR3 here is CASSRDRGNEQYV. CDR3 bases: TGTGCCAGCAGCCGGGACAGGGGGAACGAGCAGTACGTC.

V gene TRBV19 combines with J gene TRBJ2-1; the match to TRBD1 covers 9 bases. After removal of 0 bases from V and 7 bases from J, the junction contained 7 bases not matched to a gene. Per germline, CDR1 LNHDA and CDR2 SQIVND (reference sequence). The CDR3 extends over 16 amino acids. CDR3 nucleotide sequence: TGTGCCAGTAGTATAGACGCGGGGACAGGGTGGAATGAGCAGTTCTTC. Protein: CASSIDAGTGWNEQFF. The full variable domain, completed using reference TRBV19 and TRBJ2-1, is DGGITQSPKYLFRKEGQNVTLSCEQNLNHDAMYWYRQDPGQGLRLIYYSQIVNDFQKGDIAEGYSVSREKKESFPLTVTSAQKNPTAFYLCASSIDAGTGWNEQFFGPGTRLTVL.

The sample holds one count of this clone. V gene TRBV6-5 combines with J gene TRBJ1-2, with D perhaps TRBD1 (6 bases). The CDR3 sequence is 13 residues long. Germline V gene data show CDR1 as MNHEY and CDR2 as SVGAGI. V was trimmed by 2 bases and J by 4 bases, leaving 8 bases between them. For the CDR3, the DNA is TGTGCCAGCAGTTACGGGGGCGTCTATGGCTACACCTTC. This sequence encodes CASSYGGVYGYTF.

The count of this clone is one. This rearrangement joins TRBV7-2 to TRBJ1-4; tentatively, D is TRBD1 (5 bases). The V and J ends lost 1 base and 11 bases respectively, with 17 bases between them. This CDR3 is built from 15 residues. CDR1 is SGHTA and CDR2 is FQGNSA in the germline V gene. The CDR3 DNA sequence: TGTGCCAGCAGCTTAGTGGGGGATCCCGGGGGGAAACTGTTTTTT. It codes for CASSLVGDPGGKLFF.

This clone was observed once. This chain links TRBV29-1 with TRBJ2-7, with 12 bases aligning to TRBD2. Germline CDR1 SQVTM, CDR2 ANQGSEA. The CDR3 totals 15 residues. V shed 5 bases and J 0 bases; nucleotides not matched to a gene: 5. The CDR3 loop reads CSVHPTSGSSYEQYV. In DNA form, the CDR3 reads TGCAGCGTTCACCCGACTAGCGGGAGCTCCTACGAGCAGTACGTC.

This clone was counted a single time. The chain carries TRBV25-1 and TRBJ2-5, with 10 bases that match TRBD1. Per germline, CDR1 MGHDK and CDR2 SYGVNS. V was pared by 1 base and J by 5 bases, with 7 bases of the junction left unmatched. CDR3 length equals 16 residues. The DNA for the CDR3 is TGTGCCAGCAGTGAATTAGGGACAGGGGTTGGGGAGACCCAGTACTTC. Amino acids: CASSELGTGVGETQYF.

The rearrangement links TRBV7-3 to TRBJ2-5; the D gene is possibly TRBD2 (6 bases). The CDR3 has 15 amino acids. V was clipped by 1 base and J by 5 bases, with 14 bases between them. Germline V CDR1 and CDR2: SGHTA, FQGTGA. The CDR3 protein is CASSLIAGSVETQYF. CDR3 coding DNA: TGTGCCAGCAGCTTAATTGCGGGGAGCGTCGAGACCCAGTACTTC. Together with reference TRBV7-3 and TRBJ2-5, the CDR3 gives the full variable domain: GAGVSQTPSNKVTEKGKYVELRCDPISGHTALYWYRQSLGQGPEFLIYFQGTGAADDSGLPNDRFFAVRPEGSVSTLKIQRTERGDSAVYLCASSLIAGSVETQYFGPGTRLLVL.

This rearrangement joins TRBV9 to TRBJ1-1, with a possible D match to TRBD1 (6 bases). Germline lookup yields CDR1 SGDLS and CDR2 YYNGEE. The V and J ends lost 0 bases and 5 bases respectively, with 14 bases between them. This CDR3 contains 15 residues. CDR3 protein: CASSVAPGRGTEAFF. The CDR3 nucleotides are TGTGCCAGCAGCGTAGCCCCAGGGAGGGGGACTGAAGCTTTCTTT.

This chain connects TRBV9 to TRBJ1-2, with TRBD1 matching over 7 bases. The germline gives CDR1 SGDLS, CDR2 YYNGEE. This CDR3 is 15 amino acids long. V gave up 2 bases and J gave up 1 base; unmatched junction bases: 5. CDR3 DNA: TGTGCCAGCAGCGTGGGGGGGACAGTTAACTATGGCTACACCTTC. Protein: CASSVGGTVNYGYTF.

The rearrangement uses TRBV9 and TRBJ2-7, with 7 nucleotides matching TRBD1. This CDR3 contains 15 residues. Germline lookup yields CDR1 SGDLS and CDR2 YYNGEE. With V trimmed by 1 base and J by 3 bases, 7 bases remained unmatched. The CDR3 region is CASSVSQGVGYEQYF. CDR3 nucleotide sequence: TGTGCCAGCAGCGTATCCCAGGGGGTCGGCTACGAGCAGTACTTC.

The chain links TRBV20-1 to TRBJ1-6; D remains unclear. V lost 6 bases to trimming and J lost 9 bases, with 9 bases between them. From germline, CDR1 is DFQATT and CDR2 SNEGSKA (reference sequence). The length of the CDR3 is 11 residues. The DNA of the CDR3 is TGCAGTGCAGCGGGGAGTTCACCCCTCCACTTT. Its protein is CSAAGSSPLHF.

This clone was recorded a few times. CDR3 nucleotides: TGTGCCAGCAGTCCATTAGGGGCGGGACTAGCCGGCGAGCAGTACGTC. This encodes CASSPLGAGLAGEQYV. The chain joins TRBV28 to TRBJ2-7, with 9 bases fitting TRBD2. The germline CDR1 and CDR2 sequences are MDHEN and SYDVKM. The CDR3 is 16 amino acids. With V trimmed by 5 bases and J by 6 bases, 14 bases remained unmatched.

V usage is TRBV10-3 and J usage is TRBJ2-7; 8 nucleotides line up with TRBD2. This CDR3 region has 14 residues. Germline CDR1 and CDR2: ENHRY and SYGVKD. The CDR3 loop is CATSHVSGTYEQYV. CDR3 DNA: TGTGCCACCAGTCACGTTAGCGGGACCTACGAGCAGTACGTC.

The chain links TRBV4-3 to TRBJ2-3, with 8 positions matching TRBD2. The CDR3 is made up of 19 amino acids. V gave up 5 bases and J gave up 1 base; unmatched junction bases: 17. CDR1 and CDR2 from the germline V gene are LGHNA and YSLEER. CDR3 bases: TGCGCCAGCAGCGAACAAGTTTCGATAGCGGGGACCCGCACAGATACGCAGTATTTT. Encoded protein: CASSEQVSIAGTRTDTQYF.

V is TRBV14 and J is TRBJ2-2, with a tentative D call TRBD1 (5 bases). The CDR3 has 15 residues. Germline values: CDR1 SGHDN, CDR2 FVKESK. Trimming removed 2 bases at V and 2 bases at J, with 9 bases between. CDR3: CASSQTRANTGELFF. The CDR3 DNA is TGTGCCAGCAGCCAAACCAGGGCTAACACCGGGGAGCTGTTTTTT. The whole variable domain, filled in from reference TRBV14 and TRBJ2-2, reads EAGVTQFPSHSVIEKGQTVTLRCDPISGHDNLYWYRRVMGKEIKFLLHFVKESKQDESGMPNNRFLAERTGGTYSTLKVQPAELEDSGVYFCASSQTRANTGELFFGEGSRLTVL.